The clone carrying this TCR beta chain was found a few times. The antigen remains undetermined. The data originate from a study of naive and memory T cell subsets. Study observations and caveats: A few larger clonotypes appeared in naive repertoires, especially CD8, possibly memory cells re-expressing CD45RA.

The V end lost 4 bases, the J end lost 9 bases, and 19 bases lay between the germline ends. The CDR3 extends over 15 amino acids. Germline V gives CDR1 MNHEY, CDR2 SVGEGT. An equimolar mix of two oligonucleotides served as the beta constant-region primer for TRBC1 and TRBC2. The ligated cDNA underwent four PCR rounds using SP2 and nested alpha and beta constant-region primers. A 12-nucleotide UMI and the SP2 primer were added to the cDNA 3' end by oligonucleotide ligation. TCRdb redid the calling of the UMI-ligation and nested PCR reads with MiXCR, one entry per CDR3 protein. The sample lists over 90,000 distinct CDR3 sequences, around 11% occurring once.

The sequencing input was naive CD4+ T cells from blood. The rearrangement links TRBV6-2 or TRBV6-3 to TRBJ2-1, with a possible D match to TRBD1 (7 bases). The origin of this receptor is a human donor in good health. The CDR3 sequence: CASSSAGSGGGEQFF. In DNA form, the CDR3 reads TGTGCCAGCAGTTCGGCGGGCTCAGGGGGAGGTGAGCAGTTCTTC.